Listed here is a single T cell receptor (beta chain). Its target is not known. The CDR3 spans 13 residues. In germline, CDR1 is MRHNA, CDR2 SNTAGT. V was cut by 2 bases and J by 1 base, with 6 bases left in between. This sample stems from a study of cytomegalovirus exposure and HLA in healthy donors. General study findings and limits: Highly shared variants forming one cluster were likely a sequencing artifact. In a later analysis, TCR association rates varied by HLA locus: DRB1 most, HLA-C fewest.

PCR involved 60 Vbeta and 13 Jbeta primers. Per the study methods: Counted up in a later analysis, unique TCR beta chains came to 65 million to 80 million, with around 9.9 million shared. Profiling relied on immunoSEQ multiplex PCR, and the TCRdb table lists in-frame clones only, not all of them. That table is the source of V, J and clone size, and D and trimming were worked out from the DNA. The sample includes 80,000 or so clones, 70% to 85% seen only once; the top ten take roughly 3%. The sequenced sample was PBMCs. The TCR was taken from a man in his fifties or sixties in good health and CMV-seropositive. This chain joins TRBV6-4 and TRBJ2-7; unclear D gene. CDR3 loop: CASSDATSYEQYF. The CDR3 bases are TGTGCCAGCAGTGACGCGACTTCCTACGAGCAGTACTTC.